This T cell receptor (beta chain) appears in the sequencing data of a study of blood T cell repertoires in COVID-19. This clone was observed a single time. Libraries were prepared by immunoSEQ multiplex PCR; TCRdb keeps only in-frame clonotypes and omits some of them. The sample includes tens of thousands of clones, about 85% of them seen just once. The clonotype originates from a man in his fifties or sixties with acute or convalescent COVID-19. Sequencing input: peripheral blood.

The CDR3 DNA follows: TGTGCCAGCAGCTTGCTCTCAGACTATGGCTACACCTTC. Protein product: CASSLLSDYGYTF. The rearrangement links TRBV5-8 to TRBJ1-2; D is unresolved. The germline V gene has CDR1 SGHTS and CDR2 YDEGEE. V shed 1 base and J shed 3 bases, with 7 bases lying between them. The CDR3 totals 13 residues.